This T cell receptor beta chain emerged from a study of blood T cells in healthy people across ages. Only one count was recorded for this clonotype. The CDR3 consists of 15 residues. In germline, CDR1 is SNHLY, CDR2 FYNNEI. Trimming removed 2 bases from V and 7 bases from J, with 18 bases in between. Combining a sample-barcoded 5' primer with a J-beta primer mix, a second PCR ran for roughly 6 to 12 cycles. Each CDR3 protein is one row after TCRdb ran MiXCR on the 5' RACE reads. The table records approximately 1,000,000 distinct CDR3 sequences, more than 30% of them present only once. The chain couples TRBV2 to TRBJ2-7, with a possible D match to TRBD2 (6 bases). This TCR derives from a young man in good health. Sequenced: blood. The CDR3 nucleotides read TGTGCCAGCAGTGAAATGCGAAGCGGGTCTACTGAGCAGTACTTC. It specifies CASSEMRSGSTEQYF.